This record covers a single T cell receptor (delta chain). The TCRdb protein comes from a much larger clone and disagrees with this DNA's translation at residue 5, likely due to a read error; the protein given here is derived from the DNA. The record originates from a study of γδ T cells in repeated Plasmodium falciparum infection. TCRdb reapplied CATT to the multiplex PCR reads. The sample gives over 45,000 delta-chain clones, 1.6% of which show up once; about 9.1% is in the top ten. V was pared by 2 bases and J by 8 bases, with 32 bases between. Germline V CDR1 and CDR2: GEAIGNYY, EKD. The CDR3 runs 19 residues. Gammadelta T cells were flow-sorted from PBMC into Vgamma9/Vdelta2+ and Vdelta2-negative populations for bulk analysis.

This receptor was obtained from a pool of human donors (malaria-infected and uninfected, not separated). Sequences were obtained from gamma-delta T cells from blood. This chain joins TRDV2 and TRDJ1, with D possibly TRDD2 on 6 matching bases. TCRdb records no J gene; here it was assigned by comparing the DNA to germline. The CDR3 region has the DNA TGTGCCTGTGACATCGTCCCCCCCTCCTACCAGGCGATACCCATGAAACTCATCTTT. It encodes CACDIVPPSYQAIPMKLIF.